This TCR beta chain was found in a study of blood T cell repertoires in COVID-19. Study at large: Acute and convalescent COVID-19 samples came from the United States, Italy and Spain.

This CDR3 has 12 amino acids. Germline V gene sequence: CDR1 ENHRY, CDR2 SYGVKD. V was trimmed by 2 bases and J by 8 bases, leaving 9 bases between them. Clones were sequenced by immunoSEQ multiplex PCR, and TCRdb holds only the in-frame ones, with some missing. Among 300,000 to 400,000 clones listed, 88% were seen once. Participants' own reports of clinical history determined their cohort assignment. The sequencing sample was made of PBMCs or T cells enriched from blood (not recorded which). The chain has TRBV10-3 and TRBJ1-1; tentative D call: TRBD1 (5 bases). This TCR was recovered from a woman in her 30s with acute COVID-19. The CDR3 loop reads CAISETGAEAFF. Here the CDR3 DNA reads TGTGCCATCAGTGAGACAGGAGCAGAAGCTTTCTTT.